This T cell receptor beta chain stems from a study of blood T cell repertoires in COVID-19. Study in general: The origin of the acute and convalescent COVID-19 samples was the United States, Italy and Spain. In each case, the material was cDNA or gDNA derived from T cells, B-cell-depleted T cells, or PBMCs.

In germline, CDR1 is SNHLY, CDR2 FYNNEI. The CDR3 has 14 amino acids. V shed 4 bases, J shed 7 bases, and the junction held 8 bases outside the gene matches. Per the authors' pipeline: Amplifying reference gene primers gave estimates of nucleated cell counts. This table comes from immunoSEQ multiplex PCR, and its TCRdb copy is limited to in-frame clones, with some not included. Clone size and the V and J calls come from that table; the DNA yielded D and trimming. The top ten clones hold approximately 7.9% of a sample with about 320,000 clones, 70% to 90% of them seen once. The receptor comes from a human donor in a cohort sampled during active COVID-19. The sequenced sample consisted of peripheral blood. This chain uses TRBV2 with TRBJ2-3; TRBD2 matches 7 bases. The CDR3 region has the DNA TGTGCCAGCAGTGGCGGTAGCGGGCGGAATACGCAGTATTTT. It specifies CASSGGSGRNTQYF.